Below are 3 T cell receptor beta chains sequenced from a single sample in a study of blood T cell repertoires in COVID-19. Produced via immunoSEQ multiplex PCR; TCRdb's table is partial and in-frame only. The sample contains about 110,000 clones, 60% to 80% of which appear only once. Sequenced material: peripheral blood. Receptor source: a woman older than 75 with active or convalescent COVID-19.

The rearrangement joins TRBV2 to TRBJ1-1; the D is unclear. V was trimmed by 3 bases and J by 0 bases, leaving 5 bases between them. The CDR3 consists of 13 residues. Per germline, CDR1 SNHLY and CDR2 FYNNEI. CDR3 in DNA: TGTGCCAGCAGTGAGGAGGTGAACACTGAAGCTTTCTTT. This translates into CASSEEVNTEAFF. Combining the CDR3 with reference TRBV2 and TRBJ1-1 gives the whole variable domain EPEVTQTPSHQVTQMGQEVILRCVPISNHLYFYWYRQILGQKVEFLVSFYNNEISEKSEIFDDQFSVERPDGSNFTLKIRSTKLEDSAMYFCASSEEVNTEAFFGQGTRLTVV.

The V gene is TRBV4-2, the J gene TRBJ2-1, with 16 bases fitting TRBD2. The germline CDR1 and CDR2 sequences are LGHNA and YNFKEQ. The CDR3 has 21 residues. V was pared by 0 bases and J by 9 bases, with 17 bases of the junction left unmatched. CDR3 in amino acids: CASSQDWRTGTSGRARGEQFF. In DNA, the CDR3 is TGTGCCAGCAGCCAAGATTGGAGAACCGGGACTAGCGGGAGGGCAAGGGGTGAGCAGTTCTTC.

This clone was observed once. The V call is TRBV7-9, the J call TRBJ1-1; D remains unclear. This CDR3 spans 12 amino acids. Germline values: CDR1 SEHNR, CDR2 FQNEAQ (reference sequence). V was trimmed by 5 bases and J by 4 bases, leaving 8 bases between them. This CDR3 reads CASSPRGTEAFF. The CDR3, as DNA: TGTGCCAGCAGCCCCCGAGGCACTGAAGCTTTCTTT.